Listed here are 24 T cell receptor beta chains from one sample, sequenced in a study of cytomegalovirus exposure and HLA in healthy donors. With 60 Vbeta and 13 Jbeta primers, the PCR was carried out. This table comes from immunoSEQ multiplex PCR, and its TCRdb copy is limited to in-frame clones, with some not included. The sample holds about 170,000 clones, roughly 85% seen once. The material sequenced was PBMCs. These receptors all come from a boy aged 2 to 10 in good health and CMV-seronegative.

Comments on this clone: The same CDR3 can be traced to other DNA sequences in this sample. The chain uses TRBV5-1 and TRBJ1-2, with 7 positions matching TRBD1. Trimming cost V 4 bases and J 3 bases; bases outside gene matches: 3. Germline CDR1 is SGHRS and CDR2 is YFSETQ. This CDR3 region has 13 residues. The CDR3 nucleotides are TGCGCCAGCAGCCTAGACAGGGACTATGGCTACACCTTC. Protein: CASSLDRDYGYTF.

This sequence joins TRBV25-1 and TRBJ2-7; TRBD1 matches 10 bases. V lost 3 bases, J lost 6 bases, and 11 bases stayed unmatched. The CDR3 is 16 amino acids. CDR1 is MGHDK and CDR2 is SYGVNS in the germline V gene. The CDR3, as DNA: TGTGCCAGCAGTGAGGACAGGGGGTTAAAAGGAGGCGAGCAGTACGTC. Its translation: CASSEDRGLKGGEQYV.

The rearrangement joins TRBV30 to TRBJ1-1, with D possibly being TRBD1 (5 bases). The V gene lost 4 bases and the J gene lost 10 bases, with 19 bases spanning the gap. Germline V gene data show CDR1 as GTSNPN and CDR2 as SVGIG (reference sequence). The CDR3 has 13 residues. Here the CDR3 DNA reads TGTGCCTGGATCTCCAGTCGGGGGGTGGGAGCTTTCTTT. This translates into CAWISSRGVGAFF.

This chain joins TRBV19 and TRBJ1-5, with TRBD1 identical over 8 bases. This CDR3 contains 15 residues. Germline values: CDR1 LNHDA, CDR2 SQIVND (reference sequence). V trimming: 5 bases; J trimming: 2 bases; junction bases outside the gene matches: 5. The CDR3 coding sequence is TGTGCCAGTAGTCTCGGACAGGGACGCAATCAGCCCCAGCATTTT. The encoded protein is CASSLGQGRNQPQHF.

A remark on this clone: Sequence at one end of the junction differs from germline and may be a read error. V usage is TRBV7-9 and J usage is TRBJ1-5, with TRBD1 matching 12 bases. This CDR3 is 16 amino acids long. Germline CDR1 is SEHNR and CDR2 is FQNEAQ (reference sequence). The CDR3 spells CSSSLGQGASGQPQHF. CDR3 in DNA: TGTTCCAGCAGCTTGGGACAGGGGGCGTCGGGGCAGCCCCAGCATTTT.

The V gene is TRBV2, the J gene TRBJ2-7; 9 nucleotides align to TRBD1. CDR1 is SNHLY and CDR2 is FYNNEI in the germline V gene. Trimming at V came to 9 bases and at J to 3 bases, leaving 3 bases not matched to a gene. CDR3 length equals 12 residues. The CDR3 DNA sequence: TGTGCCAGTCGGGACAGGGTCTACGAGCAGTACTTC. Residues: CASRDRVYEQYF.

The CDR3 region has the DNA TGCGCCAGCAGCCCGGACCGGTCGGCAGGGGACGACGAGCAGTACGTC. As protein: CASSPDRSAGDDEQYV. The chain couples TRBV5-1 to TRBJ2-7, with TRBD1 as a possible D gene (6 bases). The CDR3 spans 16 residues. From germline, CDR1 is SGHRS and CDR2 YFSETQ. The V and J ends lost 4 bases and 5 bases respectively, with 22 bases between them.

With respect to this clone: The germline gene is not matched at one end of the junction; a read error may be the cause. The J gene is TRBJ1-2, the V gene TRBV7-7; D is perhaps TRBD1 (6 bases). CDR3 length equals 16 residues. CDR1 is SSHAT and CDR2 is FNYEAQ in the germline V gene (reference sequence). In DNA form, the CDR3 reads TGTGCTAGCAGCTTATTGGGACAAGTGGGGGTTCATGGCTACACCTTC. Encoded protein: CASSLLGQVGVHGYTF.

Comment on this clone: The sample contains more than one DNA sequence encoding this CDR3. The genes are TRBV30 and TRBJ1-3; D perhaps matches TRBD1 (5 bases). V lost 2 bases and J lost 7, with 6 bases in between. This CDR3 has 11 residues. Germline values: CDR1 GTSNPN, CDR2 SVGIG (reference sequence). In DNA, the CDR3 is TGTGCCTGGAGTTCAGGGAACACCATATATTTT. Protein sequence: CAWSSGNTIYF.

This clone has just a few counts. The rearrangement uses TRBV18 and TRBJ1-2; 9 bases align to TRBD1. The trim removed 5 bases at V and 6 bases at J, leaving 1 base unmatched. CDR3 length equals 12 residues. CDR1 and CDR2 from the germline V gene are KGHSH and LQKENI. The CDR3 reads CASSRTGDGYTF. The CDR3 region has the DNA TGTGCCAGCTCAAGGACAGGGGATGGCTACACCTTC.

This clone is medium-sized. The chain is built from TRBV19 and TRBJ2-1, with 7 positions matching TRBD2. The CDR3 covers 15 residues. Germline loops: CDR1 LNHDA, CDR2 SQIVND (reference sequence). V lost 5 bases to trimming and J lost 8 bases; unmatched junction nucleotides: 12. DNA of the CDR3: TGTGCCAGTAGTGAGCCGGGACTACCCGCCCATGAGCAGTTCTTC. It codes for CASSEPGLPAHEQFF.

This clone was found a few times. This CDR3 is CASRRYESYEQYF. The CDR3 nucleotides read TGTGCCAGCAGGCGGTACGAATCCTACGAGCAGTACTTC. This chain joins TRBV2 and TRBJ2-7; D unresolved. Per germline, CDR1 SNHLY and CDR2 FYNNEI. Trimming stripped 6 bases from V and 1 base from J, with 10 bases between. The CDR3 runs 13 residues.

CDR3 bases: TGTGCCAGCAGCTTAGGGCTAGCGGGGTACGAGCAGTACTTC. Encoded protein: CASSLGLAGYEQYF. This chain uses TRBV7-2 with TRBJ2-7; 9 positions match TRBD2. V shed 1 base, J shed 4 bases, and the junction held 2 bases outside the gene matches. This CDR3 has 14 residues. CDR1 and CDR2 from the germline V gene are SGHTA and FQGNSA.

The genes are TRBV10-1 and TRBJ2-2; D uncertain. This CDR3 is built from 14 residues. The V gene's germline CDR1 is WNHNN and CDR2 SYGVQD (reference sequence). Trimming stripped 5 bases from V and 5 bases from J, with 12 bases between. The CDR3 loop reads CASSRLADTGELFF. DNA of the CDR3: TGCGCCAGCAGTAGACTGGCGGATACCGGGGAGCTGTTTTTT.

This chain uses TRBV27 with TRBJ1-1; possibly TRBD1 for D (6 bases). Trimming removed 1 base from V and 2 bases from J, with 14 bases in between. Per the germline V gene, CDR1 is MNHEY and CDR2 is SMNVEV (reference sequence). This CDR3 has 16 amino acids. In DNA form, the CDR3 reads TGTGCCAGCAGTTTATGGGGGGGCCAGATTAACACTGAAGCTTTCTTT. Protein product: CASSLWGGQINTEAFF.

CDR3 nucleotides: TGTGCCAGCAGTGCCCTCACAAGCTCTGGGGCCAACGTCCTGACTTTC. Amino acids: CASSALTSSGANVLTF. This rearrangement joins TRBV6-1 to TRBJ2-6; D gene uncertain. The CDR3 has 16 amino acids. Trimming shortened V by 4 bases and J by 0 bases, and 10 bases separated the two germline ends. The germline gives CDR1 MNHNS, CDR2 SASEGT.

This chain links TRBV4-1 with TRBJ2-3; tentative D call: TRBD2 (5 bases). V gave up 9 bases and J gave up 3 bases, with 22 bases separating them. Germline assignment: CDR1 MGHRA and CDR2 YSYEKL. The CDR3 covers 16 residues. The CDR3 DNA reads TGCGCCAGTAAAACCTCCCCGGGAATCTTGACAGATACGCAGTATTTT. Protein sequence: CASKTSPGILTDTQYF.

The chain links TRBV9 to TRBJ1-1, with D maybe TRBD1 (5 bases). V was clipped by 8 bases and J by 5 bases, with 13 bases between them. CDR1 and CDR2 from the germline V gene are SGDLS and YYNGEE. CDR3 length: 12 residues. CDR3 amino acids: CASREPGTEAFF. CDR3 coding DNA: TGTGCCAGTCGGGAGCCAGGGACTGAAGCTTTCTTT.

Note on this clone: Other DNA sequences of this sample code for an identical CDR3. The chain combines TRBV5-1 with TRBJ1-5, with TRBD1 as a possible D gene (5 bases). Germline-derived CDR1 and CDR2 are SGHRS and YFSETQ. CDR3 length: 13 residues. The germline V and J ends were trimmed by 2 bases and 5 bases, with 8 bases remaining between them. The CDR3 DNA reads as TGCGCCAGCAGCTTTGAAGGGGATCAGCCCCAGCATTTT. It specifies CASSFEGDQPQHF.

The chain has TRBV9 and TRBJ2-1, with 10 bases identical to TRBD2. With 6 bases clipped from V and 6 bases from J, the junction kept 12 bases outside the gene matches. Per germline, CDR1 SGDLS and CDR2 YYNGEE. This CDR3 spans 16 amino acids. CDR3 DNA: TGTGCCAGCACCCAGGGGGTACTAGCGGGACTCAATGAGCAGTTCTTC. Protein: CASTQGVLAGLNEQFF.

The chain recombines TRBV5-4 with TRBJ1-1; 10 nucleotides agree with TRBD1. The CDR3 spans 16 residues. Germline values: CDR1 SGHNT, CDR2 YYREEE (reference sequence). Unmatched junction bases numbered 11, after V lost 4 bases and J lost 5 bases. CDR3: CASSHNGQGGSTEAFF. As DNA, the CDR3 is TGTGCCAGCAGCCATAACGGACAGGGGGGAAGTACTGAAGCTTTCTTT.

The V gene is TRBV6-1, the J gene TRBJ2-2; 9 bases map to TRBD1. The CDR3 runs 16 residues. The J segment lost 5 bases and the V segment lost 4 bases, leaving 8 bases of the junction unmatched. Per germline, CDR1 MNHNS and CDR2 SASEGT. DNA of the CDR3: TGTGCCAGCAGTGCGAGAGGACAGGGGAGAACCGGGGAGCTGTTTTTT. Protein sequence: CASSARGQGRTGELFF.

This clone was recorded only once. The rearrangement joins TRBV10-3 to TRBJ2-7; possible D gene TRBD2, 5 bases. Germline V gives CDR1 ENHRY, CDR2 SYGVKD. Trimming cost V 0 bases and J 4 bases, with 13 bases left between them. CDR3 length equals 15 residues. The CDR3 DNA is TGTGCCATCAGTGAGTCGCCCCAGCGGAGATACGAGCAGTACGTC. It encodes CAISESPQRRYEQYV.

This clone was found a few times. The rearrangement uses TRBV27 and TRBJ1-5, with TRBD1 identical over 7 bases. This CDR3 has 15 amino acids. Germline V gene data show CDR1 as MNHEY and CDR2 as SMNVEV (reference sequence). V lost 6 bases and J lost 4; bases outside the gene matches: 9. As DNA, the CDR3 is TGTGCCAGCAGCCGCCGTCCAGGGGGTAATCAGCCCCAGCATTTT. Residues: CASSRRPGGNQPQHF.